The 30 T cell receptor beta chains in this list originate from one sample, sequenced in a study of graft-versus-host responses after intestinal transplantation. The assay was immunoSEQ multiplex PCR, and TCRdb's table has in-frame clones only and misses some. Of some 120,000 clones in the sample, more than 90% are singletons; the top ten hold around 0.15%. These receptors lack a known antigen. The starting material was unstimulated CD4+ T cells sorted from spleen or lymph node cells, obtained before intestinal transplant. Every receptor here comes from a human donor who received an intestinal transplant.

The gene calls are TRBV30 and TRBJ1-1, with 8 bases matching TRBD1. The CDR3 has 15 amino acids. Trimming at V came to 7 bases and at J to 4 bases, leaving 14 bases not matched to a gene. CDR1 is GTSNPN, CDR2 SVGIG, per germline (reference sequence). CDR3 bases: TGTGCCTTGGACAGGGAAGGCTTTATAGGCACTGAAGCTTTCTTT. It specifies CALDREGFIGTEAFF. The variable domain in full, completed from reference TRBV30 and TRBJ1-1, reads SQTIHQWPATLVQPVGSPLSLECTVEGTSNPNLYWYRQAAGRGLQLLFYSVGIGQISSEVPQNLSASRPQDRQFILSSKKLLLSDSGFYLCALDREGFIGTEAFFGQGTRLTVV.

The chain combines TRBV27 with TRBJ2-7, with 8 bases matching TRBD1. CDR1 is MNHEY, CDR2 SMNVEV, per germline (reference sequence). This CDR3 spans 15 amino acids. The trim removed 5 bases at V and 6 bases at J, leaving 12 bases unmatched. The CDR3 is CASSRTGTGGFEQYF. DNA of the CDR3: TGTGCCAGCAGTAGGACCGGGACAGGCGGTTTCGAGCAGTACTTC.

This rearrangement joins TRBV7-8 to TRBJ2-5; TRBD1 aligns across 9 bases. The V segment lost 2 bases and the J segment 5 bases; nucleotides outside the gene matches: 9. Per germline, CDR1 SGHVS and CDR2 FQNEAQ. CDR3 size: 16 residues. The CDR3 here is CASSLPQGQGGETQYF. In DNA, the CDR3 is TGTGCCAGCAGCTTACCCCAGGGACAGGGTGGGGAGACCCAGTACTTC. The complete variable domain, with remaining parts taken from reference TRBV7-8 and TRBJ2-5, reads GAGVSQSPRYKVAKRGQDVALRCDPISGHVSLFWYQQALGQGPEFLTYFQNEAQLDKSGLPSDRFFAERPEGSVSTLKIQRTQQEDSAVYLCASSLPQGQGGETQYFGPGTRLLVL.

This chain uses TRBV7-3 with TRBJ2-1; D unclear. This CDR3 has 14 amino acids. V lost 2 bases, J lost 6 bases, and 11 bases lay in between. Germline loops: CDR1 SGHTA, CDR2 FQGTGA. CDR3 loop: CASSLLSTGNEQFF. The CDR3 DNA follows: TGTGCCAGCAGCTTACTGTCAACGGGCAATGAGCAGTTCTTC. Drawing the rest from reference TRBV7-3 and TRBJ2-1, the complete variable domain is GAGVSQTPSNKVTEKGKYVELRCDPISGHTALYWYRQSLGQGPEFLIYFQGTGAADDSGLPNDRFFAVRPEGSVSTLKIQRTERGDSAVYLCASSLLSTGNEQFFGPGTRLTVL.

The genes are TRBV18 and TRBJ1-3; 8 nucleotides align to TRBD1. V gave up 3 bases and J gave up 2 bases; unmatched junction bases: 3. The CDR3 length is 15 residues. CDR1 and CDR2 (germline): KGHSH, LQKENI. DNA of the CDR3: TGTGCCAGCTCACCGTTGGGACAGGCTGGAAACACCATATATTTT. It encodes CASSPLGQAGNTIYF.

J is TRBJ1-2 and V is TRBV6-5, with D possibly TRBD1 on 6 matching bases. Deletions cut 6 bases from V and 4 bases from J, with 12 bases between. Germline CDR1 MNHEY, CDR2 SVGAGI. The CDR3 totals 13 residues. The chain's CDR3 is CASRPQGSYGYTF. DNA of the CDR3: TGTGCCAGCAGGCCCCAGGGGTCCTATGGCTACACCTTC.

V gene TRBV18 combines with J gene TRBJ1-2; 12 bases are a match to TRBD1. This CDR3 has 15 residues. Germline lookup yields CDR1 KGHSH and CDR2 LQKENI. Unmatched junction bases numbered 4, after V lost 2 bases and J lost 6 bases. CDR3 in DNA: TGTGCCAGCTCACCAGGGACAGGGGGCGCAAATGGCTACACCTTC. This encodes CASSPGTGGANGYTF.

V and J are TRBV2 and TRBJ2-4; D remains unclear. Trimming removed 6 bases from V and 6 bases from J, with 6 bases in between. Germline CDR1 reads SNHLY; CDR2 reads FYNNEI. The CDR3 has 11 amino acids. The CDR3 DNA sequence: TGTGCCAGCAGCCGACCAAACATTCAGTACTTC. Translated, it gives CASSRPNIQYF. Drawing the rest from reference TRBV2 and TRBJ2-4, the complete variable domain is EPEVTQTPSHQVTQMGQEVILRCVPISNHLYFYWYRQILGQKVEFLVSFYNNEISEKSEIFDDQFSVERPDGSNFTLKIRSTKLEDSAMYFCASSRPNIQYFGAGTRLSVL.

The gene calls are TRBV27 and TRBJ2-2; 9 bases fit TRBD2. The CDR3 has 16 residues. V shed 6 bases and J 4 bases; nucleotides not matched to a gene: 9. The germline gives CDR1 MNHEY, CDR2 SMNVEV (reference sequence). This CDR3 reads CASSRRGGRSTGELFF. The CDR3 nucleotides read TGTGCCAGCAGCCGGCGGGGGGGCAGGAGCACCGGGGAGCTGTTTTTT.

V gene TRBV11-2 combines with J gene TRBJ1-4, with D maybe TRBD1 (5 bases). This CDR3 region has 15 residues. The germline gives CDR1 SGHAT, CDR2 FQNNGV. V was cut by 3 bases and J by 2 bases, with 10 bases left in between. This CDR3 reads CASSLGGGTNEKLFF. CDR3 bases: TGTGCCAGCAGCTTGGGTGGGGGGACTAATGAAAAACTGTTTTTT.

This chain joins TRBV30 and TRBJ2-5; D gene uncertain. This CDR3 spans 14 amino acids. In germline, CDR1 is GTSNPN, CDR2 SVGIG (reference sequence). V lost 2 bases, J lost 5 bases, and 15 bases lay in between. The CDR3 sequence is CAWSKAGVRETQYF. The CDR3 DNA sequence: TGTGCCTGGAGTAAAGCTGGGGTTAGGGAGACCCAGTACTTC.

The chain recombines TRBV18 with TRBJ1-2; D not certain. The CDR3 is made up of 13 amino acids. V was shortened by 3 bases and J by 1 base, with 6 bases between the two germline ends. Germline V lookup: CDR1 KGHSH, CDR2 LQKENI. Written as DNA, the CDR3 is TGTGCCAGCTCACCTGAGGGTAACTATGGCTACACCTTC. Translating gives CASSPEGNYGYTF.

This clone appeared a single time. The gene calls are TRBV5-1 and TRBJ1-1; 8 bases line up with TRBD1. Germline V gene data show CDR1 as SGHRS and CDR2 as YFSETQ. The CDR3 contains 16 residues. Trimming removed 0 bases from V and 6 bases from J; junction bases left unmatched: 10. This CDR3 is CASSLVPGQAFSEAFF. In DNA form, the CDR3 reads TGCGCCAGCAGCTTGGTACCGGGACAGGCCTTCTCTGAAGCTTTCTTT.

The chain combines TRBV11-1 with TRBJ1-2; 10 bases map to TRBD1. The J segment lost 1 base and the V segment lost 5 bases, leaving 4 bases of the junction unmatched. CDR3 length: 15 residues. The V gene's germline CDR1 is SGHAT and CDR2 FQDESV (reference sequence). CDR3 sequence reads: CASSQDRGRNYGYTF. CDR3 DNA sequence: TGTGCCAGCAGCCAAGACAGGGGGCGTAACTATGGCTACACCTTC.

This chain joins TRBV5-4 and TRBJ1-2, with D possibly TRBD1 on 5 matching bases. This CDR3 has 15 amino acids. Trimming shortened V by 3 bases and J by 4 bases, and 16 bases separated the two germline ends. The germline V gene has CDR1 SGHNT and CDR2 YYREEE (reference sequence). The CDR3 nucleotides read TGTGCCAGCAGCTCAGGAGGTTCGGGGCCCTATGGCTACACCTTC. Translating gives CASSSGGSGPYGYTF.

This clone was counted a single time. The chain couples TRBV7-9 to TRBJ2-2; D might be TRBD1 (6 bases). Trimming left V 0 bases short and J 7 bases short, with 9 bases between. CDR3 size: 14 residues. CDR1 and CDR2 from the germline V gene are SEHNR and FQNEAQ (reference sequence). Written as DNA, the CDR3 is TGTGCCAGCAGCTTAGCGCAGGGGATCGGGGAGCTGTTTTTT. Residues: CASSLAQGIGELFF.

The rearrangement joins TRBV18 to TRBJ1-1; 8 bases match TRBD1. The ends lost 3 bases at V and 4 bases at J; junction bases unmatched: 13. The length of the CDR3 is 17 residues. Per germline, CDR1 KGHSH and CDR2 LQKENI. Written as DNA, the CDR3 is TGTGCCAGCTCACCCCGCACAGGGGGTACTTTGGGCACTGAAGCTTTCTTT. Protein: CASSPRTGGTLGTEAFF.

The chain links TRBV6-1 to TRBJ1-1, with TRBD1 as a possible D gene (5 bases). Germline loops: CDR1 MNHNS, CDR2 SASEGT. CDR3 length: 15 residues. Trimming stripped 10 bases from V and 1 base from J, with 19 bases between. The CDR3 spells CATYRFDRPNTEAFF. CDR3 DNA: TGTGCCACCTATCGTTTTGACAGACCGAACACTGAAGCTTTCTTT.

The chain employs TRBV5-6 and TRBJ1-4; 7 positions agree with TRBD1. The J segment lost 4 bases and the V segment lost 3 bases, leaving 6 bases of the junction unmatched. The germline V gene encodes CDR1 SGHDT and CDR2 YYEEEE. The length of the CDR3 is 15 residues. The CDR3 DNA sequence: TGTGCCAGCAGCTCGACAGGGCGGGGTAATGAAAAACTGTTTTTT. It is translated as CASSSTGRGNEKLFF.

This chain joins TRBV7-9 and TRBJ2-5; D is unclear. The CDR3 has 13 residues. Per the germline V gene, CDR1 is SEHNR and CDR2 is FQNEAQ (reference sequence). Trimming removed 1 base from V and 5 bases from J, with 8 bases in between. The CDR3 DNA is TGTGCCAGCAGCTTAGACACCTTCGAGACCCAGTACTTC. Translation gives CASSLDTFETQYF.

The chain recombines TRBV5-1 with TRBJ2-5; D is possibly TRBD1 (6 bases). The V end lost 1 base, the J end lost 4 bases, and 8 bases lay between the germline ends. CDR3 size: 13 residues. CDR1 is SGHRS and CDR2 is YFSETQ in the germline V gene. The CDR3 region has the DNA TGCGCCAGCAGCTTGTGGGGGCGAGAGACCCAGTACTTC. Amino acids: CASSLWGRETQYF.

The chain uses TRBV9 and TRBJ1-1, with 8 bases matching TRBD1. J gave up 10 bases and V 0 bases, and 8 bases lay outside the gene matches. The CDR3 is 14 amino acids. In germline, CDR1 is SGDLS, CDR2 YYNGEE. The CDR3 DNA reads TGTGCCAGCAGCGTAGAGGCAGGGGGCCCAGCAGCTTTCTTT. Residues: CASSVEAGGPAAFF.

The chain recombines TRBV2 with TRBJ2-1, with D perhaps matching TRBD1 (5 bases). In germline, CDR1 is SNHLY, CDR2 FYNNEI. The CDR3 is 14 amino acids. Trimming shortened V by 4 bases and J by 0 bases, and 7 bases separated the two germline ends. The CDR3 region is CASSAGISYNEQFF. The CDR3, as DNA: TGTGCCAGCAGTGCAGGGATCTCCTACAATGAGCAGTTCTTC. Full variable domain (rest looked up from reference TRBV2 and TRBJ2-1): EPEVTQTPSHQVTQMGQEVILRCVPISNHLYFYWYRQILGQKVEFLVSFYNNEISEKSEIFDDQFSVERPDGSNFTLKIRSTKLEDSAMYFCASSAGISYNEQFFGPGTRLTVL.

This chain links TRBV29-1 with TRBJ2-5, with 9 bases identical to TRBD1. Losses at the gene ends were 7 bases for V and 0 bases for J; bases not matched to a gene: 6. The length of the CDR3 is 14 residues. Germline-derived CDR1 and CDR2 are SQVTM and ANQGSEA. The CDR3 nucleotides are TGCAGCGGTGCCGGGACAGGGTACCAAGAGACCCAGTACTTC. Translating gives CSGAGTGYQETQYF.

The chain links TRBV5-1 to TRBJ2-1; TRBD2 is a possible D gene (7 bases). This CDR3 contains 16 residues. The germline CDR1 and CDR2 sequences are SGHRS and YFSETQ. The ends were cut back, 2 bases at V and 0 bases at J, with 12 bases in the middle. The CDR3 DNA follows: TGCGCCAGCAGCTTCGGGGGCGGGAGCTCCTACAATGAGCAGTTCTTC. This encodes CASSFGGGSSYNEQFF.

The chain carries TRBV9 and TRBJ2-5; D gene ambiguous. CDR3 length: 14 amino acids. Germline CDR1 is SGDLS and CDR2 is YYNGEE. V lost 3 bases and J 1 base, leaving 10 bases between the germline ends. The CDR3 protein is CASSERVTQETQYF. CDR3 nucleotide sequence: TGTGCCAGCAGCGAAAGGGTAACCCAAGAGACCCAGTACTTC.

This sequence joins TRBV10-3 and TRBJ1-2; TRBD1 agrees at 9 bases. Germline V CDR1 and CDR2: ENHRY, SYGVKD. V was pared by 6 bases and J by 2 bases, with 10 bases of the junction left unmatched. The CDR3 is 16 amino acids. The CDR3 sequence is CAISDPGQGGNYGYTF. CDR3 DNA: TGTGCCATCAGCGACCCGGGACAGGGAGGGAACTATGGCTACACCTTC.

The chain is built from TRBV7-9 and TRBJ1-1; maybe TRBD1 (5 bases). Trimming removed 6 bases from V and 7 bases from J, with 18 bases in between. This CDR3 is 14 amino acids long. The germline gives CDR1 SEHNR, CDR2 FQNEAQ (reference sequence). For the CDR3, the DNA is TGTGCCAGCAGTCCCCAAGGCAGGGAGGTTGAAGCTTTCTTT. Translated, it gives CASSPQGREVEAFF.

The chain carries TRBV30 and TRBJ2-5, with unresolved D. Trimming shortened V by 6 bases and J by 4 bases, and 15 bases separated the two germline ends. Germline V lookup: CDR1 GTSNPN, CDR2 SVGIG (reference sequence). CDR3 size: 13 residues. In DNA, the CDR3 is TGTGCCTGCACCCTCGATCCGGGAGAGACCCAGTACTTC. Translation: CACTLDPGETQYF. Variable domain in full (rest from reference TRBV30 and TRBJ2-5): SQTIHQWPATLVQPVGSPLSLECTVEGTSNPNLYWYRQAAGRGLQLLFYSVGIGQISSEVPQNLSASRPQDRQFILSSKKLLLSDSGFYLCACTLDPGETQYFGPGTRLLVL.

The rearrangement uses TRBV23-1 and TRBJ1-5; possible D gene TRBD1, 5 bases. TRBV23-1 falls under the ORF class, with uncertain function. The CDR3 is 18 residues long. Trimming pared 3 bases from V and 1 base from J, leaving 19 bases between. The CDR3: CASSHSAGGRASNQPQHF. In DNA form, the CDR3 reads TGCGCCAGCAGTCACTCTGCGGGGGGACGGGCCAGCAATCAGCCCCAGCATTTT.